Listed here are 30 T cell receptor beta chains from one sample, sequenced in a study of shared clonotypes between healthy human individuals. Only in-frame clones appear in the TCRdb table, and some are missing; sequencing was by immunoSEQ multiplex PCR. The data contain just over 2,000,000 clones, about 95% of them singletons. Sequenced: naive CD4+ T cells sorted from blood. Subset denoted: CD45RA+ positively selected. Every receptor here comes from a man between 18 and 35 years old in good health.

V usage is TRBV18 and J usage is TRBJ1-6; D remains ambiguous. CDR3 length equals 14 residues. Germline V lookup: CDR1 KGHSH, CDR2 LQKENI. V lost 5 bases to trimming and J lost 5 bases, with 10 bases between them. CDR3 in DNA: TGTGCCAGCTCAACTGGACGGAATAATTCACCCCTCCACTTT. Residues: CASSTGRNNSPLHF.

The chain joins TRBV5-1 to TRBJ2-2, with TRBD1 matching over 7 bases. Germline V gene sequence: CDR1 SGHRS, CDR2 YFSETQ. After removal of 4 bases from V and 3 bases from J, the junction contained 9 bases not matched to a gene. CDR3 size: 16 residues. CDR3 sequence (DNA): TGCGCCAGCAGCCTTCGACAGGGATCGGACACCGGGGAGCTGTTTTTT. Residues: CASSLRQGSDTGELFF. Full variable domain (rest looked up from reference TRBV5-1 and TRBJ2-2): KAGVTQTPRYLIKTRGQQVTLSCSPISGHRSVSWYQQTPGQGLQFLFEYFSETQRNKGNFPGRFSGRQFSNSRSEMNVSTLELGDSALYLCASSLRQGSDTGELFFGEGSRLTVL.

The chain uses TRBV5-4 and TRBJ2-5; 8 nucleotides align to TRBD2. This CDR3 has 14 amino acids. Looked up from germline, CDR1 is SGHNT and CDR2 is YYREEE (reference sequence). V was clipped by 4 bases and J by 0 bases; unmatched bases: 2. The CDR3 DNA follows: TGTGCCAGCAGCCCGGGACTAGACCAAGAGACCCAGTACTTC. It codes for CASSPGLDQETQYF. Full variable domain (remainder filled in from reference TRBV5-4 and TRBJ2-5): ETGVTQSPTHLIKTRGQQVTLRCSSQSGHNTVSWYQQALGQGPQFIFQYYREEENGRGNFPPRFSGLQFPNYSSELNVNALELDDSALYLCASSPGLDQETQYFGPGTRLLVL.

The chain combines TRBV7-2 with TRBJ1-2, with 10 bases aligning to TRBD1. This CDR3 is built from 17 residues. Trimming took 1 base from V and 6 from J; bases not matched to a gene: 11. Germline lookup yields CDR1 SGHTA and CDR2 FQGNSA. CDR3: CASSLVGTGASWDGYTF. Written as DNA, the CDR3 is TGTGCCAGCAGCTTAGTAGGGACAGGGGCCTCCTGGGATGGCTACACCTTC.

This clone showed up just a few times. CDR3 protein: CASSLSSGGANEQFF. CDR3 bases: TGTGCCAGCAGCTTATCTAGCGGGGGGGCAAATGAGCAGTTCTTC. This chain links TRBV7-6 with TRBJ2-1, with 12 bases that match TRBD2. With V trimmed by 2 bases and J by 7 bases, 3 bases remained unmatched. Germline V lookup: CDR1 SGHVS, CDR2 FNYEAQ. The CDR3 is made up of 15 amino acids.

CDR3 nucleotide sequence: TGTGCCAGCAGCTTATCCCCCTCCGATGAGCAGTTCTTC. It encodes CASSLSPSDEQFF. This chain joins TRBV7-9 and TRBJ2-1; no reliable D call. Germline CDR1 is SEHNR and CDR2 is FQNEAQ (reference sequence). There are 13 residues in the CDR3. V was pared by 2 bases and J by 8 bases, with 10 bases between. The complete variable domain, with remaining parts taken from reference TRBV7-9 and TRBJ2-1, reads DTGVSQNPRHKITKRGQNVTFRCDPISEHNRLYWYRQTLGQGPEFLTYFQNEAQLEKSRLLSDRFSAERPKGSFSTLEIQRTEQGDSAMYLCASSLSPSDEQFFGPGTRLTVL.

The CDR3 nucleotides read TGTGCCAGCAGATTGACTAGCGTCCCCTACGAGCAGTACTTC. Translated, it gives CASRLTSVPYEQYF. The rearrangement uses TRBV6-6 and TRBJ2-7; 8 nucleotides agree with TRBD2. Germline loops: CDR1 MNHNY, CDR2 SVGAGI (reference sequence). CDR3 length equals 14 residues. V shed 6 bases, J shed 2 bases, and the junction held 6 bases outside the gene matches.

V and J are TRBV5-1 and TRBJ2-7; no reliable D call. Germline lookup yields CDR1 SGHRS and CDR2 YFSETQ. CDR3 length equals 13 residues. V gave up 0 bases and J gave up 3 bases, with 7 bases separating them. The CDR3 is CASSLVLNYEQYF. CDR3 coding DNA: TGCGCCAGCAGCTTGGTCCTGAACTACGAGCAGTACTTC.

The chain couples TRBV11-3 to TRBJ2-7; 8 bases agree with TRBD1. V trimming: 5 bases; J trimming: 2 bases; junction bases outside the gene matches: 5. The CDR3 has 14 amino acids. The germline CDR1 and CDR2 sequences are SGHNT and YENEEA. CDR3 region: CASSLGTGAYEQYF. The CDR3 nucleotides are TGTGCCAGCAGCCTCGGGACAGGAGCCTACGAGCAGTACTTC.

V and J are TRBV27 and TRBJ1-6; 8 positions agree with TRBD1. With V trimmed by 8 bases and J by 7 bases, 10 bases remained unmatched. The CDR3 extends over 15 amino acids. Per the germline V gene, CDR1 is MNHEY and CDR2 is SMNVEV (reference sequence). For the CDR3, the DNA is TGTGCCAGCCTATTAAGGACAGGGCTCAATTCACCCCTCCACTTT. This encodes CASLLRTGLNSPLHF.

Points on this clone: Distinct nucleotide sequences in the sample also encode this CDR3. The chain carries TRBV5-1 and TRBJ1-4; no reliable D call. The germline V and J ends were trimmed by 0 bases and 0 bases, with 6 bases remaining between them. This CDR3 region has 15 residues. Germline V gene data show CDR1 as SGHRS and CDR2 as YFSETQ. The CDR3 bases are TGCGCCAGCAGCTTGGGTGGGGCAACTAATGAAAAACTGTTTTTT. Its protein is CASSLGGATNEKLFF.

This sequence joins TRBV9 and TRBJ2-3, with 8 bases lining up with TRBD2. Germline lookup yields CDR1 SGDLS and CDR2 YYNGEE. V dropped 0 bases and J dropped 3; count of bases not matched to a gene: 3. The CDR3 sequence is 15 residues long. CDR3 loop: CASSVDGRATDTQYF. The CDR3 region has the DNA TGTGCCAGCAGCGTAGACGGGAGGGCTACAGATACGCAGTATTTT.

The rearrangement uses TRBV27 and TRBJ1-2; D ambiguous. V lost 5 bases to trimming and J lost 0 bases, with 10 bases between them. CDR1 and CDR2 from the germline V gene are MNHEY and SMNVEV (reference sequence). CDR3 length equals 14 residues. CDR3 sequence: CASSATGANYGYTF. CDR3 bases: TGTGCCAGCAGTGCGACGGGAGCTAACTATGGCTACACCTTC.

The gene calls are TRBV15 and TRBJ2-7; D could derive from TRBD1 or TRBD2 (5 bases each). Germline V gene lookup returns CDR1 LNHNV and CDR2 YYDKDF (reference sequence). The CDR3 consists of 12 residues. Trimming pared 9 bases from V and 3 bases from J, leaving 12 bases between. The CDR3 DNA sequence: TGTGCCACGGGCCGGGACGGCTACGAGCAGTACTTC. It codes for CATGRDGYEQYF. The full variable domain, with the rest looked up from reference TRBV15 and TRBJ2-7, is DAMVIQNPRYQVTQFGKPVTLSCSQTLNHNVMYWYQQKSSQAPKLLFHYYDKDFNNEADTPDNFQSRRPNTSFCFLDIRSPGLGDTAMYLCATGRDGYEQYFGPGTRLTVT.

The gene calls are TRBV5-8 and TRBJ2-3, with 10 bases lining up with TRBD1. V gave up 5 bases and J gave up 4 bases; unmatched junction bases: 7. Germline V gene sequence: CDR1 SGHTS, CDR2 YDEGEE. The CDR3 sequence is 15 residues long. The CDR3 DNA reads as TGTGCCAGCAGACCGGGACAGGGGATAGCAGATACGCAGTATTTT. It encodes CASRPGQGIADTQYF.

This chain links TRBV10-3 with TRBJ2-3, with 9 positions matching TRBD2. CDR1 is ENHRY, CDR2 SYGVKD, per germline. The trim removed 0 bases at V and 7 bases at J, leaving 5 bases unmatched. The CDR3 has 15 amino acids. In DNA, the CDR3 is TGTGCCATCAGTGAGTCACCAGCGGGGGGTTATACGCAGTATTTT. Its protein is CAISESPAGGYTQYF.

CDR3 in amino acids: CASSSPREVIKNIQYF. In nucleotides, the CDR3 is TGTGCCAGCAGTTCCCCCCGGGAGGTGATAAAAAACATTCAGTACTTC. The chain links TRBV27 to TRBJ2-4; TRBD2 matches at 7 bases. Germline CDR1 is MNHEY and CDR2 is SMNVEV (reference sequence). The CDR3 consists of 16 residues. Losses at the gene ends were 4 bases for V and 4 bases for J; bases not matched to a gene: 10.

The chain uses TRBV7-2 and TRBJ1-6, with no clear D. The V gene lost 3 bases and the J gene lost 5 bases, with 8 bases spanning the gap. The CDR3 is made up of 14 amino acids. Germline CDR1 and CDR2: SGHTA and FQGNSA. The CDR3 protein is CASSFGRNNSPLHF. CDR3 DNA sequence: TGTGCCAGCAGCTTCGGTCGGAATAATTCACCCCTCCACTTT. Complete variable domain (other parts from reference TRBV7-2 and TRBJ1-6): GAGVSQSPSNKVTEKGKDVELRCDPISGHTALYWYRQSLGQGLEFLIYFQGNSAPDKSGLPSDRFSAERTGGSVSTLTIQRTQQEDSAVYLCASSFGRNNSPLHFGNGTRLTVT.

To note about this clone: Other DNA variants within this sample encode the same CDR3. The chain uses TRBV20-1 and TRBJ2-5; D is uncertain. The germline V gene has CDR1 DFQATT and CDR2 SNEGSKA (reference sequence). V lost 1 base and J 5 bases, leaving 5 bases between the germline ends. This CDR3 has 11 residues. The CDR3 reads CSARGGETQYF. The CDR3, as DNA: TGCAGTGCTAGAGGTGGGGAGACCCAGTACTTC.

This clone was recorded only once. The rearrangement links TRBV10-3 to TRBJ2-1, with 13 nucleotides matching TRBD2. The CDR3 is 15 residues long. CDR1 is ENHRY, CDR2 SYGVKD, per germline. V was pared by 11 bases and J by 1 base, with 5 bases of the junction left unmatched. The CDR3 DNA reads TGTGCCGCCCGGACTAGCGGGAGTTCCTACAATGAGCAGTTCTTC. Encoded protein: CAARTSGSSYNEQFF.

J is TRBJ1-1 and V is TRBV9; 10 bases fit TRBD1. The ends lost 0 bases at V and 2 bases at J; junction bases unmatched: 1. The CDR3 is made up of 15 amino acids. Germline CDR1 SGDLS, CDR2 YYNGEE. As DNA, the CDR3 is TGTGCCAGCAGCGTAGAGACAGGGGGCAACACTGAAGCTTTCTTT. Translation: CASSVETGGNTEAFF. Supplemented by reference TRBV9 and TRBJ1-1, the full variable domain reads DSGVTQTPKHLITATGQRVTLRCSPRSGDLSVYWYQQSLDQGLQFLIQYYNGEERAKGNILERFSAQQFPDLHSELNLSSLELGDSALYFCASSVETGGNTEAFFGQGTRLTVV.

The gene calls are TRBV30 and TRBJ1-1; D unresolved. The CDR3 sequence is 14 residues long. The germline gives CDR1 GTSNPN, CDR2 SVGIG (reference sequence). The V end was cut by 3 bases, the J end by 5 bases, with 16 bases between. CDR3 sequence reads: CAWRRIESGTEAFF. DNA of the CDR3: TGTGCCTGGAGGAGAATAGAGAGTGGGACTGAAGCTTTCTTT.

The chain couples TRBV11-2 to TRBJ1-6; 7 nucleotides line up with TRBD1. The length of the CDR3 is 16 residues. V shed 5 bases, J shed 9 bases, and the junction held 13 bases outside the gene matches. In germline, CDR1 is SGHAT, CDR2 FQNNGV. The CDR3 region has the DNA TGTGCCAGCAGCCAAGATAGGGGGCGCGTAAGTTCACCCCTCCACTTT. The encoded protein is CASSQDRGRVSSPLHF. The entire variable domain, with the rest obtained from reference TRBV11-2 and TRBJ1-6, is as follows: EAGVAQSPRYKIIEKRQSVAFWCNPISGHATLYWYQQILGQGPKLLIQFQNNGVVDDSQLPKDRFSAERLKGVDSTLKIQPAKLEDSAVYLCASSQDRGRVSSPLHFGNGTRLTVT.

On this clone: This CDR3 is also generated by other DNA sequences in the sample. This rearrangement joins TRBV30 to TRBJ1-1; 8 nucleotides agree with TRBD1. This CDR3 comprises 12 residues. CDR1 is GTSNPN and CDR2 is SVGIG in the germline V gene (reference sequence). Trimming cost V 5 bases and J 5 bases; bases outside gene matches: 4. CDR3 in DNA: TGTGCCTGGGACAGGGGAGGAACTGAAGCTTTCTTT. Translated, it gives CAWDRGGTEAFF.

This clone was picked up a small number of times. The rearrangement joins TRBV27 to TRBJ1-2; TRBD1 agrees at 9 bases. Trimming took 7 bases from V and 4 from J; bases not matched to a gene: 10. This CDR3 has 15 residues. CDR1 is MNHEY and CDR2 is SMNVEV in the germline V gene (reference sequence). The CDR3 reads CASTMDRGGLYGYTF. The CDR3 DNA reads TGTGCCAGCACCATGGACAGGGGAGGCCTCTATGGCTACACCTTC.

The CDR3, as DNA: TGTGCTAGTGGTTCCCGGACTAGCGGGAGGGCTGGGGAGACCCAGTACTTC. The encoded protein is CASGSRTSGRAGETQYF. This chain links TRBV12-5 with TRBJ2-5; 15 bases agree with TRBD2. The CDR3 runs to 17 residues. Germline assignment: CDR1 LGHNT and CDR2 FRNRAP. The V segment lost 4 bases and the J segment 5 bases; nucleotides outside the gene matches: 8.

The chain couples TRBV2 to TRBJ2-3; D unresolved. The CDR3 has 14 residues. Germline CDR1 SNHLY, CDR2 FYNNEI. Trimming took 3 bases from V and 0 from J, leaving 7 bases between them. The CDR3 coding sequence is TGTGCCAGCAGTGAGTCAACTAGCACAGATACGCAGTATTTT. It translates to CASSESTSTDTQYF.

The chain employs TRBV5-1 and TRBJ2-1; no reliable D call. The CDR3 is made up of 13 amino acids. From germline, CDR1 is SGHRS and CDR2 YFSETQ. V shed 1 base and J shed 7 bases, with 9 bases lying between them. CDR3 loop: CASSLILSNEQFF. The CDR3 bases are TGCGCCAGCAGCTTGATCCTTTCTAATGAGCAGTTCTTC.

The chain is built from TRBV5-5 and TRBJ1-2, with TRBD1 as a possible D gene (6 bases). The V gene lost 4 bases and the J gene lost 2 bases, with 12 bases spanning the gap. CDR3 length equals 14 residues. The germline gives CDR1 SGHKS, CDR2 YYEKEE (reference sequence). The CDR3 nucleotides read TGTGCCAGCAGCCCCCCAACAGGGAACTATGGCTACACCTTC. It codes for CASSPPTGNYGYTF.

The chain combines TRBV28 with TRBJ1-3; no definite D call. Germline V gene sequence: CDR1 MDHEN, CDR2 SYDVKM. The germline V and J ends were trimmed by 6 bases and 4 bases, with 10 bases remaining between them. The CDR3 has 13 amino acids. CDR3: CASRDSAGNTIYF. The CDR3 region has the DNA TGTGCCAGCAGAGATTCGGCCGGAAACACCATATATTTT. Full variable domain (outside the CDR3, taken from reference TRBV28 and TRBJ1-3): DVKVTQSSRYLVKRTGEKVFLECVQDMDHENMFWYRQDPGLGLRLIYFSYDVKMKEKGDIPEGYSVSREKKERFSLILESASTNQTSMYLCASRDSAGNTIYFGEGSWLTVV.